Each of the 30 T cell receptor beta chains below was sequenced from the same sample in a study of beta chain features in type 1 diabetes. Overall study results and limits: Type 1 diabetes patients showed a moderate but significant shortening of TCRB CDR3s in all four CD4+ subsets.

The antigens for these receptors are not known. The study reverse transcribed the entire isolated RNA, so it sequenced expressed TCRB transcripts. The protocol was immunoSEQ multiplex PCR, while the TCRdb copy is restricted to in-frame clones and leaves out a portion. The sample contains about 230,000 clones, around 15% of which appear only once. Sequencing input: naive CD4+ T cells from blood. These receptors came from a man aged 25 to 45 with type 1 diabetes.

There are a few counts of this clone. The chain joins TRBV5-6 to TRBJ2-7; 7 bases match TRBD2. Germline assignment: CDR1 SGHDT and CDR2 YYEEEE. V lost 5 bases, J lost 0 bases, and 11 bases stayed unmatched. This CDR3 comprises 16 residues. CDR3 DNA sequence: TGTGCCAGCAGGGTTAGCGGGCTGACCCTCTCCTACGAGCAGTACTTC. It is translated as CASRVSGLTLSYEQYF.

The sample holds a few counts of this clone. The genes are TRBV30 and TRBJ2-7; TRBD1 might be the D (6 bases). CDR1 and CDR2 (germline): GTSNPN, SVGIG (reference sequence). Trimming removed 0 bases from V and 5 bases from J, with 8 bases in between. The CDR3 runs 12 residues. CDR3 protein: CAWSVHRDEQYF. The DNA of the CDR3 is TGTGCCTGGAGTGTACACAGGGACGAGCAGTACTTC.

This chain connects TRBV4-1 to TRBJ2-1; D perhaps matches TRBD2 (6 bases). This CDR3 region has 15 residues. Trimming removed 4 bases at V and 7 bases at J, with 17 bases between. Germline values: CDR1 MGHRA, CDR2 YSYEKL. CDR3 bases: TGCGCCAGCAGCCTTCTACTTCCCGGGAGAAATGAGCAGTTCTTC. As protein: CASSLLLPGRNEQFF.

The chain combines TRBV11-3 with TRBJ2-3; D assignment may be TRBD1 or TRBD2 (5 bases each). This CDR3 has 14 residues. In germline, CDR1 is SGHNT, CDR2 YENEEA. Deletions cut 2 bases from V and 6 bases from J, with 12 bases between. In DNA, the CDR3 is TGTGCCAGCAGCTTAATCAGGGAGTCGGATACGCAGTATTTT. It codes for CASSLIRESDTQYF. The whole variable domain, filled in from reference TRBV11-3 and TRBJ2-3, reads EAGVVQSPRYKIIEKKQPVAFWCNPISGHNTLYWYLQNLGQGPELLIRYENEEAVDDSQLPKDRFSAERLKGVDSTLKIQPAELGDSAVYLCASSLIRESDTQYFGPGTRLTVL.

Only a few counts were recorded for this clone. V is TRBV7-2 and J is TRBJ2-7; maybe TRBD1 (5 bases). V was shortened by 4 bases and J by 1 base, with 8 bases between the two germline ends. Looked up from germline, CDR1 is SGHTA and CDR2 is FQGNSA. This CDR3 contains 13 residues. The DNA for the CDR3 is TGTGCCAGCAGCTACCCAGGGTCCTACGAGCAGTACTTC. It codes for CASSYPGSYEQYF.

There are a few counts of this clone. This chain connects TRBV5-1 to TRBJ2-7, with TRBD1 identical over 9 bases. CDR1 and CDR2 from the germline V gene are SGHRS and YFSETQ. The CDR3 runs to 16 residues. V lost 4 bases, J lost 1 base, and 9 bases stayed unmatched. CDR3 sequence: CASSEGQGIPSYEQYF. In nucleotides, the CDR3 is TGCGCCAGCAGCGAGGGACAGGGCATTCCTTCCTACGAGCAGTACTTC.

The chain has TRBV19 and TRBJ1-1, with unresolved D. The CDR3 is 13 amino acids. V lost 7 bases and J 5 bases, leaving 14 bases between the germline ends. Germline assignment: CDR1 LNHDA and CDR2 SQIVND (reference sequence). CDR3 nucleotides: TGTGCCAGTAAGAGGCGTCAGGAGACTGAAGCTTTCTTT. It is translated as CASKRRQETEAFF.

This chain joins TRBV6-1 and TRBJ2-7; TRBD2 aligns across 8 bases. This CDR3 is 15 amino acids long. The germline V gene encodes CDR1 MNHNS and CDR2 SASEGT. The V gene end was trimmed by 5 bases and the J gene end by 3 bases; junction bases not matched to a gene: 9. The CDR3 DNA reads TGTGCCAGCAGTCTGTTTAGCGGGAACAACTACGAGCAGTACTTC. As protein: CASSLFSGNNYEQYF.

Comment on this clone: Other DNA sequences of this sample code for an identical CDR3. The chain employs TRBV29-1 and TRBJ2-3; D is undetermined. The CDR3 has 12 amino acids. V lost 3 bases to trimming and J lost 3 bases, with 7 bases between them. Germline values: CDR1 SQVTM, CDR2 ANQGSEA. Here the CDR3 DNA reads TGCAGCGTTGATGGTGGGACAGATACGCAGTATTTT. This encodes CSVDGGTDTQYF.

The rearrangement uses TRBV29-1 and TRBJ1-5; a possible D gene is TRBD1 (6 bases). There are 13 residues in the CDR3. The germline gives CDR1 SQVTM, CDR2 ANQGSEA. Trimming stripped 4 bases from V and 6 bases from J, with 13 bases between. Here the CDR3 reads CSVVGGVGQPQHF. CDR3 nucleotides: TGCAGCGTTGTAGGGGGAGTCGGTCAGCCCCAGCATTTT. Supplemented by reference TRBV29-1 and TRBJ1-5, the full variable domain reads SAVISQKPSRDICQRGTSLTIQCQVDSQVTMMFWYRQQPGQSLTLIATANQGSEATYESGFVIDKFPISRPNLTFSTLTVSNMSPEDSSIYLCSVVGGVGQPQHFGDGTRLSIL.

This chain connects TRBV7-9 to TRBJ2-1; D may be TRBD1 (6 bases). The V and J ends lost 4 bases and 1 base respectively, with 17 bases between them. This CDR3 region has 17 residues. Germline V CDR1 and CDR2: SEHNR, FQNEAQ (reference sequence). CDR3 residues: CASSSQLQGISYNEQFF. CDR3 bases: TGTGCCAGCAGCTCCCAACTCCAGGGGATTTCCTACAATGAGCAGTTCTTC. Full variable domain (remainder filled in from reference TRBV7-9 and TRBJ2-1): DTGVSQNPRHKITKRGQNVTFRCDPISEHNRLYWYRQTLGQGPEFLTYFQNEAQLEKSRLLSDRFSAERPKGSFSTLEIQRTEQGDSAMYLCASSSQLQGISYNEQFFGPGTRLTVL.

The chain is built from TRBV7-8 and TRBJ1-4; 7 bases line up with TRBD1. CDR1 is SGHVS, CDR2 FQNEAQ, per germline. Germline trimming cut 6 bases from V and 9 bases from J; bases unmatched to any gene: 1. The CDR3 has 11 residues. CDR3 in DNA: TGTGCCAGCAGGGGACAGCAAAAACTGTTTTTT. It is translated as CASRGQQKLFF.

This clone has only a few counts. The chain combines TRBV7-2 with TRBJ2-7, with D perhaps being TRBD1 or TRBD2 (5 bases each). V lost 6 bases and J 0 bases, leaving 9 bases between the germline ends. The CDR3 length is 13 residues. Germline V gives CDR1 SGHTA, CDR2 FQGNSA. In nucleotides, the CDR3 is TGTGCCAGCAGGGGACCCGGCTCCTACGAGCAGTACTTC. Residues: CASRGPGSYEQYF.

This clone showed up just a few times. The chain links TRBV2 to TRBJ1-4, with D possibly being TRBD1 (5 bases). Germline CDR1 reads SNHLY; CDR2 reads FYNNEI. The CDR3 has 13 amino acids. Trimming pared 1 base from V and 8 bases from J, leaving 8 bases between. CDR3 protein: CASSEVREEKLFF. DNA for the CDR3: TGTGCCAGCAGTGAAGTCAGGGAAGAAAAACTGTTTTTT.

This clone was counted a few times. The V gene is TRBV29-1, the J gene TRBJ2-3; the D gene could be TRBD1 or TRBD2 (5 bases each). This CDR3 is 11 amino acids long. Germline V gives CDR1 SQVTM, CDR2 ANQGSEA. Between the trimmed V and J ends, which lost 7 bases and 4 bases, there was a span of 9 bases. CDR3 DNA sequence: TGCAGCGCCAGAGGGGCAGATACGCAGTATTTT. Translating gives CSARGADTQYF.

The chain carries TRBV29-1 and TRBJ1-1; 9 bases are shared with TRBD1. Germline V gives CDR1 SQVTM, CDR2 ANQGSEA. CDR3 length: 14 residues. J gave up 5 bases and V 6 bases, and 10 bases lay outside the gene matches. The CDR3 loop reads CSVTRDRDRTEAFF. CDR3 nucleotide sequence: TGCAGCGTGACCCGGGACAGGGATCGGACTGAAGCTTTCTTT. The full variable domain, rest sourced from reference TRBV29-1 and TRBJ1-1, is SAVISQKPSRDICQRGTSLTIQCQVDSQVTMMFWYRQQPGQSLTLIATANQGSEATYESGFVIDKFPISRPNLTFSTLTVSNMSPEDSSIYLCSVTRDRDRTEAFFGQGTRLTVV.

This clone was detected a few times. V usage is TRBV28 and J usage is TRBJ2-7; D might be TRBD1 (6 bases). Deletions cut 6 bases from V and 1 base from J, with 16 bases between. The germline gives CDR1 MDHEN, CDR2 SYDVKM. The CDR3 runs to 15 residues. The CDR3 reads CASSRFGTLSYEQYF. In nucleotides, the CDR3 is TGTGCCAGCAGCCGGTTCGGGACACTATCCTACGAGCAGTACTTC.

This clone has a handful of counts. The CDR3 DNA reads as TGTGCCAGTAGTATACGGACAGGGGCAGCTTACGAGCAGTACTTC. Protein: CASSIRTGAAYEQYF. This chain connects TRBV19 to TRBJ2-7; 9 bases are a match to TRBD1. Germline loops: CDR1 LNHDA, CDR2 SQIVND (reference sequence). The CDR3 contains 15 residues. After removal of 2 bases from V and 4 bases from J, the junction contained 6 bases not matched to a gene.

J is TRBJ2-5 and V is TRBV27; 11 bases are a match to TRBD1. This CDR3 region has 14 residues. From germline, CDR1 is MNHEY and CDR2 SMNVEV (reference sequence). V dropped 3 bases and J dropped 5; count of bases not matched to a gene: 2. CDR3 amino acids: CASSLDRGLETQYF. For the CDR3, the DNA is TGTGCCAGCAGTTTGGACAGGGGGCTTGAGACCCAGTACTTC.

V usage is TRBV7-2 and J usage is TRBJ2-7; tentative D call: TRBD2 (6 bases). Germline lookup yields CDR1 SGHTA and CDR2 FQGNSA. CDR3 size: 16 residues. The V end was cut by 1 base, the J end by 0 bases, with 13 bases between. CDR3 in DNA: TGTGCCAGCAGCTTAGGGAGGGGCTCGAGCTCCTACGAGCAGTACTTC. It codes for CASSLGRGSSSYEQYF.

This clone was counted only a few times. This rearrangement joins TRBV7-9 to TRBJ2-5, with D uncertain. The germline V gene has CDR1 SEHNR and CDR2 FQNEAQ (reference sequence). The CDR3 consists of 12 residues. The V end lost 5 bases, the J end lost 2 bases, and 6 bases lay between the germline ends. The DNA for the CDR3 is TGTGCCAGCAGCCCTACACAAGAGACCCAGTACTTC. Translating it yields CASSPTQETQYF.

This clone was detected only a few times. The rearrangement links TRBV11-3 to TRBJ2-1, with D possibly TRBD1 on 6 matching bases. The CDR3 consists of 12 residues. CDR1 and CDR2 from the germline V gene are SGHNT and YENEEA. Trimming removed 5 bases from V and 9 bases from J, with 11 bases in between. The CDR3 here is CASSQQGSEQFF. CDR3 sequence (DNA): TGTGCCAGCAGCCAACAGGGAAGTGAGCAGTTCTTC. The entire variable domain, with the rest obtained from reference TRBV11-3 and TRBJ2-1, is as follows: EAGVVQSPRYKIIEKKQPVAFWCNPISGHNTLYWYLQNLGQGPELLIRYENEEAVDDSQLPKDRFSAERLKGVDSTLKIQPAELGDSAVYLCASSQQGSEQFFGPGTRLTVL.

The V and J genes are TRBV15 and TRBJ2-5; maybe TRBD2 (5 bases). Germline V gene data show CDR1 as LNHNV and CDR2 as YYDKDF (reference sequence). The CDR3 length is 15 residues. V gave up 11 bases and J gave up 1 base, with 20 bases separating them. As DNA, the CDR3 is TGTGCCCCATCCAGGACTTTCATTAGCCAAGAGACCCAGTACTTC. Protein: CAPSRTFISQETQYF.

The CDR3 loop reads CASSYSMADTQYF. CDR3 nucleotide sequence: TGTGCCAGCAGTTACTCGATGGCAGATACGCAGTATTTT. V and J are TRBV6-6 and TRBJ2-3; D gene uncertain. Germline V gene lookup returns CDR1 MNHNY and CDR2 SVGAGI (reference sequence). This CDR3 is built from 13 residues. The germline V and J ends were trimmed by 0 bases and 4 bases, with 5 bases remaining between them.

This chain joins TRBV7-2 and TRBJ2-1; the D call may be TRBD1 or TRBD2 (6 bases each). V gave up 4 bases and J gave up 4 bases, with 11 bases separating them. CDR1 is SGHTA, CDR2 FQGNSA, per germline. The CDR3 runs to 14 residues. CDR3 in DNA: TGTGCCAGCAGCTCGGGGGCCGTTTACAATGAGCAGTTCTTC. It yields the protein CASSSGAVYNEQFF.

This clone has a handful of counts. The gene calls are TRBV4-1 and TRBJ2-1; 9 bases agree with TRBD1. The CDR3 sequence is 15 residues long. The germline CDR1 and CDR2 sequences are MGHRA and YSYEKL. The V segment lost 2 bases and the J segment 7 bases; nucleotides outside the gene matches: 6. The CDR3 spells CASSQFQTGGNEQFF. The CDR3 DNA reads as TGCGCCAGCAGCCAATTCCAGACAGGGGGGAATGAGCAGTTCTTC.

J is TRBJ1-2 and V is TRBV29-1; perhaps TRBD1 as D (5 bases). CDR3 size: 8 residues. The V end lost 8 bases, the J end lost 8 bases, and 6 bases lay between the germline ends. CDR1 is SQVTM, CDR2 ANQGSEA, per germline. The CDR3 DNA follows: TGCAGCTGGGACGGCTACACCTTC. Translation: CSWDGYTF.

This clone was found a few times. This rearrangement joins TRBV28 to TRBJ2-7; 10 bases agree with TRBD1. This CDR3 has 14 amino acids. Losses at the gene ends were 9 bases for V and 2 bases for J; bases not matched to a gene: 7. Germline CDR1 and CDR2: MDHEN and SYDVKM. CDR3 residues: CASKTGQGPYEQYF. CDR3 DNA sequence: TGTGCCAGTAAGACGGGACAGGGGCCCTACGAGCAGTACTTC.

This clone has just a few counts. The chain carries TRBV20-1 and TRBJ2-7; 7 bases line up with TRBD1. V was clipped by 7 bases and J by 2 bases; unmatched bases: 2. In germline, CDR1 is DFQATT, CDR2 SNEGSKA (reference sequence). This CDR3 is built from 11 residues. The CDR3 loop reads CSGGQAYEQYF. CDR3 DNA: TGCAGTGGCGGACAGGCCTACGAGCAGTACTTC.

V usage is TRBV9 and J usage is TRBJ2-7; possibly TRBD1 for D (6 bases). Per the germline V gene, CDR1 is SGDLS and CDR2 is YYNGEE. Between the trimmed V and J ends, which lost 0 bases and 0 bases, there was a span of 13 bases. The CDR3 is 16 amino acids. CDR3 sequence: CASSVAGTPNSYEQYF. The DNA for the CDR3 is TGTGCCAGCAGCGTAGCGGGGACACCAAACTCCTACGAGCAGTACTTC.